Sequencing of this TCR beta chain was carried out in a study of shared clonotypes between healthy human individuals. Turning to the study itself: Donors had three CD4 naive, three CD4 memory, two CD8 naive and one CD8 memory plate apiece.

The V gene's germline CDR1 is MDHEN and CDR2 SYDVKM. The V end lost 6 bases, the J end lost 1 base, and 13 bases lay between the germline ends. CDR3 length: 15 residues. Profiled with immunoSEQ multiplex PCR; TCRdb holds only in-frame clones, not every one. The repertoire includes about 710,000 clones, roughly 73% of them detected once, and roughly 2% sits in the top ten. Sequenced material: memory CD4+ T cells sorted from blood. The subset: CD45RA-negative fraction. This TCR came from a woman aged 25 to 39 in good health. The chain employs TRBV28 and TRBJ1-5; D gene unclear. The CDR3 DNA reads TGTGCCAGCAGCTCCGGGGTGTGGAGCAATCAGCCCCAGCATTTT. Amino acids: CASSSGVWSNQPQHF.